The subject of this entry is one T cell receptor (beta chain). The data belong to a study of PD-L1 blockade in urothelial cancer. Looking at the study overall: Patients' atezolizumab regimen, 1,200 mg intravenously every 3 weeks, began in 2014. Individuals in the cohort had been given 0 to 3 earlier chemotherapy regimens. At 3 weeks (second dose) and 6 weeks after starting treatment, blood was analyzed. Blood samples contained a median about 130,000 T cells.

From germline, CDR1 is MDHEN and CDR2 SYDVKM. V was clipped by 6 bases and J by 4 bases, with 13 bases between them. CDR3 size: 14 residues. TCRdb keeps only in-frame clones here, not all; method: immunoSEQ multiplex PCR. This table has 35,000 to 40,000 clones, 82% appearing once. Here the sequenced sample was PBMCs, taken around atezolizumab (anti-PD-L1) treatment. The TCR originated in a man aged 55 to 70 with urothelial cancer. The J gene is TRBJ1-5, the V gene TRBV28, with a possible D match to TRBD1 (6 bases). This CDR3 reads CASREDRINQPQHF. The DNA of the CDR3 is TGTGCCAGCAGGGAAGACAGGATAAATCAGCCCCAGCATTTT.